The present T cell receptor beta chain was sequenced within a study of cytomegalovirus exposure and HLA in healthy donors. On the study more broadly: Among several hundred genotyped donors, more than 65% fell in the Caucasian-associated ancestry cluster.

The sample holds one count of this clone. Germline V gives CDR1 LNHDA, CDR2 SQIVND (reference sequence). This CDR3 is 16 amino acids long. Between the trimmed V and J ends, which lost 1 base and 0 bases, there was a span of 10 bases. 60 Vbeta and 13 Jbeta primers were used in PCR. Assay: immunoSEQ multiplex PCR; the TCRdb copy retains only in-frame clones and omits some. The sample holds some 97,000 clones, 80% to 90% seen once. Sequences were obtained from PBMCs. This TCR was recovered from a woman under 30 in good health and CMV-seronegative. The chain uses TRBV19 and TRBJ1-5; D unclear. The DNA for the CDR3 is TGTGCCAGTAGTATAGGGTGGAGGAATAGCAATCAGCCCCAGCATTTT. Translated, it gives CASSIGWRNSNQPQHF.